The present TCR beta chain was sequenced within a study of post-analysis software for immune sequencing data. The wider study: Patients with relapsing-remitting, secondary progressive and progressive-relapsing multiple sclerosis courses were all represented.

Unique molecular identifiers were built into the TCR beta cDNA libraries. Each batch of about 0.95 to 10 million T cells produced roughly 0.5 million cDNA molecules. TCRdb analysed the PCR reads with MiXCR anew, one entry per CDR3 protein. This repertoire shows about 380,000 distinct CDR3 sequences, about a third found once; its top ten account for roughly 12%. The sequence came from a girl between 10 and 17 years old with multiple sclerosis. Sequences were obtained from blood.

The CDR3 protein is CASSSDTLGYTF. CDR3 coding DNA: TGCGCCAGCAGCTCGGATACATTAGGCTACACCTTC. The chain links TRBV5-1 to TRBJ1-2; D gene unclear. CDR1 SGHRS and CDR2 YFSETQ come from the germline V gene. V was cut by 3 bases and J by 8 bases, with 11 bases left in between. This CDR3 comprises 12 residues. Full variable domain (outside the CDR3, taken from reference TRBV5-1 and TRBJ1-2): KAGVTQTPRYLIKTRGQQVTLSCSPISGHRSVSWYQQTPGQGLQFLFEYFSETQRNKGNFPGRFSGRQFSNSRSEMNVSTLELGDSALYLCASSSDTLGYTFGSGTRLTVV.